This T cell receptor beta chain emerged from a study of T-cell reconstitution after alpha-beta-depleted transplantation in children. Unique molecular identifiers were incorporated during preparation of the TCRbeta library. TCRdb called the PCR reads again in MiXCR, with one record for every CDR3 protein. Found here are about 580,000 distinct CDR3 sequences, 20% to 25% of them singletons; the top ten hold 11% to 15%. The CDR3 has 13 residues. Germline V gene lookup returns CDR1 SGHRS and CDR2 YFSETQ. V lost 3 bases and J lost 5, with 11 bases in between. About this clonotype: Its antigen remains unidentified. A clone one base away is much larger, so this may be a read error. The final CDR3 position lacks the conserved phenylalanine or tryptophan, pointing to a likely read error.

Broader study findings: Once a year had passed after transplant, T-cell counts and diversity came mostly from newly produced T cells. Several patients had high TCRbeta diversity at day 60; it came from surviving recipient T cells and thymic progenitors. Reportedly, roughly two months post-transplant, alpha-beta T cells arose from several hundred expanded graft clones.

The source of this sequence is a boy under two years old who had a stem cell transplant for acute myeloid leukemia, so the T cells may come from the graft donor. The chain recombines TRBV5-1 with TRBJ1-2, with a possible D match to TRBD1 (5 bases). Here the sequenced sample was PBMCs, mostly from graft donor cells, taken 360 days after TCRalphabeta/CD19-depleted stem cell transplant. CDR3 region: CASSSQETYGYTY. Written as DNA, the CDR3 is TGCGCCAGCAGCTCACAGGAAACTTATGGCTACACCTAC.